This record looks at one T cell receptor beta chain sequence and its context. The target antigen is unknown. The CDR3 is 12 amino acids. V was shortened by 10 bases and J by 2 bases, with 10 bases between the two germline ends. Germline V gene data show CDR1 as SNHLY and CDR2 as FYNNEI. Method: immunoSEQ multiplex PCR; TCRdb's copy keeps in-frame clones and lacks some. This table holds fewer than 180,000 clones, more than 90% found once. The data belong to a study of T cell responses to AZD1222 COVID-19 vaccine. Overall study results and limits: Vaccination with two AZD1222 doses was followed by a rise in Spike-specific TCR breadth and depth. A mostly white British donor set with more females was recruited, and clonal diversity was possibly underestimated.

Second-dose recipients at about 4 or about 12 weeks were treated as one pooled group. The chain joins TRBV2 to TRBJ2-3; D uncertain. The receptor comes from an adult who received the AZD1222 COVID-19 vaccine. Here the sequenced sample was peripheral blood, taken 28 days after the second AZD1222 dose. The CDR3 DNA reads as TGTGCCACCGTCGAGATCACAGATACGCAGTATTTT. This codes for CATVEITDTQYF.